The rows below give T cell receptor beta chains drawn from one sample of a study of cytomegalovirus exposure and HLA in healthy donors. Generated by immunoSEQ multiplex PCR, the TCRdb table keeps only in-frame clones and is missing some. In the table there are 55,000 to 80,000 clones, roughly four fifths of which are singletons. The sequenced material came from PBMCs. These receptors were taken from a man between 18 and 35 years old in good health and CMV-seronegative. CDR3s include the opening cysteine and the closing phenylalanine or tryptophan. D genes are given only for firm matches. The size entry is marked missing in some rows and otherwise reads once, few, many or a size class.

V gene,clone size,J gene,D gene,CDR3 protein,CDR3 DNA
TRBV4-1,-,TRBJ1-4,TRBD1,CASSRTGFNEKLFF,TGCGCCAGCAGCAGGACAGGGTTCAATGAAAAACTGTTTTTT
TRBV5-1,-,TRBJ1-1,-,CASSLRPGLQMEAFF,TGCGCCAGCAGCTTACGCCCGGGACTCCAAATGGAAGCTTTCTTT
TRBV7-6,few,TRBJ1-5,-,CASSLTESNQPQHF,TGTGCCAGCAGCTTGACAGAAAGCAATCAGCCCCAGCATTTT
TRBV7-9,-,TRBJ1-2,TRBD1,CASSLDRGGLSVYGYTF,TGTGCCAGCAGCCTCGACAGGGGTGGATTGTCGGTCTATGGCTACACCTTC
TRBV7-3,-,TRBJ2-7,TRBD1,CASSLTPGGYEQYF,TGTGCCAGCAGCTTAACTCCAGGGGGATACGAGCAGTACTTC
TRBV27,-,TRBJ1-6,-,CASSPGWTINSPLHF,TGTGCCAGCAGCCCAGGGTGGACGATTAATTCACCCCTCCACTTT
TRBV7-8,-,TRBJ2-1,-,CASSLDEYNEQFF,TGTGCCAGCAGCTTAGATGAGTACAATGAGCAGTTCTTC
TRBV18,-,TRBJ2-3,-,CASSSTGSSTDTQYF,TGTGCCAGCTCATCAACCGGGTCAAGCACAGATACGCAGTATTTT
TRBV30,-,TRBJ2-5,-,CAWSPTVETQYF,TGTGCCTGGAGTCCTACCGTTGAGACCCAGTACTTC
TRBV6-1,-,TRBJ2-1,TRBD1,CATETGQGFHEQFF,TGTGCCACCGAAACGGGACAGGGCTTCCATGAGCAGTTCTTC
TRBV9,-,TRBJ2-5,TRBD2,CASSVAAGGQETQYF,TGTGCCAGCAGCGTAGCAGCGGGGGGACAAGAGACCCAGTACTTC
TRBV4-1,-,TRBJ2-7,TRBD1,CASSQPTGVIYEQYF,TGCGCCAGCAGCCAACCGACAGGGGTAATCTACGAGCAGTACTTC
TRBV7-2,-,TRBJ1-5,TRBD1,CASSLYRGSQPQHF,TGTGCCAGCAGCCTTTACAGGGGAAGTCAGCCCCAGCATTTT
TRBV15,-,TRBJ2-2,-,CATRGEQNTGELFF,TGTGCCACCAGGGGAGAACAGAACACCGGGGAGCTGTTTTTT
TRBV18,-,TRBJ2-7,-,CASSPQIPGTPTYEQYF,TGTGCCAGCTCACCACAAATACCCGGGACACCCACCTACGAGCAGTACTTC
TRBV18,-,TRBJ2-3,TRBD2,CASSPLAGGPQTDTQYF,TGTGCCAGCTCACCATTGGCGGGAGGGCCACAAACAGATACGCAGTATTTT
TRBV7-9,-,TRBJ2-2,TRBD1,CASRAKDRARGTGELFF,TGTGCCAGCAGAGCGAAGGACAGGGCCCGTGGCACCGGGGAGCTGTTTTTT
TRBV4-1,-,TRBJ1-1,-,CASSQVKNTEAFF,TGCGCCAGCAGCCAAGTCAAGAACACTGAAGCTTTCTTT
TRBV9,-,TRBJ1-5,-,CASSVGTGDSNQPQHF,TGTGCCAGCAGCGTAGGAACAGGAGATAGCAATCAGCCCCAGCATTTT
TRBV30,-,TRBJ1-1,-,CAWSVRGRGMNTEAFF,TGTGCCTGGAGTGTAAGAGGCAGGGGAATGAACACTGAAGCTTTCTTT
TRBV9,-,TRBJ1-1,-,CASSARTGQNTEAFF,TGTGCCAGCAGCGCCAGGACGGGACAGAACACTGAAGCTTTCTTT
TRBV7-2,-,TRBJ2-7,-,CASSLFQGSEQYF,TGTGCCAGCAGCTTATTTCAGGGATCCGAGCAGTACTTC
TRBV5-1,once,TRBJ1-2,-,CASSRERGGGYTF,TGCGCCAGCAGCCGGGAAAGGGGAGGTGGCTACACCTTC